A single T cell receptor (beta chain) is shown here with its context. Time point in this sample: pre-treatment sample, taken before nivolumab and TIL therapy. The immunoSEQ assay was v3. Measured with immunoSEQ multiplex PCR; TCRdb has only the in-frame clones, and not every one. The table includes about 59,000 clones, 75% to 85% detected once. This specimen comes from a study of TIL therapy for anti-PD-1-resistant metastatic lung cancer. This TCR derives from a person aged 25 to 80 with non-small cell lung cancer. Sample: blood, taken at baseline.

In nucleotides, the CDR3 is TGTGCCTGGAGTGTACTCGGACAGGGAGGGAAAAGCTCCTATAATTCACCCCTCCACTTT. This encodes CAWSVLGQGGKSSYNSPLHF. V usage is TRBV30 and J usage is TRBJ1-6, with 8 bases matching TRBD1. Germline V gene data show CDR1 as GTSNPN and CDR2 as SVGIG (reference sequence). This CDR3 spans 20 amino acids. V was clipped by 0 bases and J by 0 bases; unmatched bases: 13. Supplemented by reference TRBV30 and TRBJ1-6, the full variable domain reads SQTIHQWPATLVQPVGSPLSLECTVEGTSNPNLYWYRQAAGRGLQLLFYSVGIGQISSEVPQNLSASRPQDRQFILSSKKLLLSDSGFYLCAWSVLGQGGKSSYNSPLHFGNGTRLTVT.